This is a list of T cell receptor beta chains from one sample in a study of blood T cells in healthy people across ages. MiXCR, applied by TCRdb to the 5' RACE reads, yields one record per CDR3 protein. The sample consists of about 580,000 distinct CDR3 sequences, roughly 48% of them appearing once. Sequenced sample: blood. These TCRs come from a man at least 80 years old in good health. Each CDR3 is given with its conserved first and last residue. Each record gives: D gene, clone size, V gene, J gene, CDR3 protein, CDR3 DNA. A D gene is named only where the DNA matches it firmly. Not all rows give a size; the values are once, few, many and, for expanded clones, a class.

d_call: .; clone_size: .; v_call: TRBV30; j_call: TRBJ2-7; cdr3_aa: CAWSVDRFYEQYF; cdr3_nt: TGTGCCTGGAGTGTAGACAGGTTCTACGAGCAGTACTTC
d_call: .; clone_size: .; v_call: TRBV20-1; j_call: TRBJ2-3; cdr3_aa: CSARDEGSPTSTDTQYF; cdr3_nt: TGCAGTGCTAGAGATGAGGGCAGCCCAACTAGCACAGATACGCAGTATTTT
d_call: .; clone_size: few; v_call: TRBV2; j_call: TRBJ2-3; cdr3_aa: CASLFDTDTQYF; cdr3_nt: TGTGCCAGTTTGTTCGACACAGATACGCAGTATTTT
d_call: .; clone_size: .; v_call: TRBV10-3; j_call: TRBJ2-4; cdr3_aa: CAISEARAPNIQYF; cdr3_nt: TGTGCCATCAGTGAGGCCAGGGCCCCGAACATTCAGTACTTC
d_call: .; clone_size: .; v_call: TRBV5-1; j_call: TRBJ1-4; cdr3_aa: CASSLTGDTWGEKLFF; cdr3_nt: TGCGCCAGTAGCTTGACAGGCGATACCTGGGGTGAAAAACTGTTTTTT
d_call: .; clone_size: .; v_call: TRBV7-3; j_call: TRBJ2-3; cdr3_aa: CASSEAIGGDTQYF; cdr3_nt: TGTGCCAGCAGCGAGGCCATAGGGGGAGATACGCAGTATTTT
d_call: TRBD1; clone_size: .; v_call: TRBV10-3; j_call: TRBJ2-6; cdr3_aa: CAISPGQTSGANVLTF; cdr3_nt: TGTGCCATCAGCCCGGGACAGACCTCTGGGGCCAACGTCCTGACTTTC
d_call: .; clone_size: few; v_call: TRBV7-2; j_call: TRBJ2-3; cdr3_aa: CASSLAPTGRPETDTQYF; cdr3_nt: TGTGCCAGCAGCTTAGCTCCGACGGGACGCCCGGAAACAGATACGCAGTATTTT
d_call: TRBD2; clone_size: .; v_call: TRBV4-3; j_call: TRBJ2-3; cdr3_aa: CASSRNLAGGPHTQYF; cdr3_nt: TGCGCCAGCAGCCGAAATTTAGCGGGAGGGCCCCATACGCAGTATTTT
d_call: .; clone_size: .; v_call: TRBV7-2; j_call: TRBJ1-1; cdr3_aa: CASSLAGMNTEAFF; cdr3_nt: TGTGCCAGCAGCTTGGCAGGAATGAACACTGAAGCTTTCTTT
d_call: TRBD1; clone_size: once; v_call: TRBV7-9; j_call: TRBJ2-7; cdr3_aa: CASSTPGGQQYF; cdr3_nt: TGTGCCAGCAGCACTCCAGGGGGCCAGCAGTACTTC
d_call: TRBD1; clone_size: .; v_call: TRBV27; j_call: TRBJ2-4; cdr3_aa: CASSPLTGVQYF; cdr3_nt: TGTGCCAGCAGTCCGCTGACAGGGGTGCAGTACTTC
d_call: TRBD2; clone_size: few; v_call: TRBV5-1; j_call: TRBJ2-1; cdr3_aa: CASSLVASGRAESSYNEQFF; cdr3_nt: TGCGCCAGCAGCTTGGTAGCTAGCGGGAGGGCCGAGAGCTCCTACAATGAGCAGTTCTTC
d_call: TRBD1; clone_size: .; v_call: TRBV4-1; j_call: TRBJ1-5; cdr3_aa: CASSQVLGTGRNQPQHF; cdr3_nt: TGCGCCAGCAGCCAAGTGCTCGGGACAGGGCGCAATCAGCCCCAGCATTTT